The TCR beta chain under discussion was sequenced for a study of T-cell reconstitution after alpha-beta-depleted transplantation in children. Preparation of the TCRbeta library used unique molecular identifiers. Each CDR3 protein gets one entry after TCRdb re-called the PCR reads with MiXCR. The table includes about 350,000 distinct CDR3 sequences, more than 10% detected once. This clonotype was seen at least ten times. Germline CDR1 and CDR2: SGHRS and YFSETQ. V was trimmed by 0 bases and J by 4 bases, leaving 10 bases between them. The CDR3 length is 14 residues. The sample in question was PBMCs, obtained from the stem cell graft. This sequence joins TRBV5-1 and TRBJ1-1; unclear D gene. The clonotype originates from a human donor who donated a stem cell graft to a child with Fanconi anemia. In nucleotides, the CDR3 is TGCGCCAGCAGCTTGGAGGGCGCGGCCACTGAAGCTTTCTTT. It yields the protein CASSLEGAATEAFF.